These 20 T cell receptor beta chains were all obtained from the same sample, sequenced in a study of response to subunit inactivated influenza vaccine. Using its own MiXCR run on the RT-PCR reads, TCRdb lists one record per CDR3 protein. The sample holds fewer than 600,000 distinct CDR3 sequences, roughly 7.9% seen once. The sequencing here drew on PBMCs from blood, taken approximately 25 months after vaccination. These TCRs come from a man between 50 and 69 years old who received an inactivated influenza vaccine.

This clonotype was counted many times. CDR3 in amino acids: CSTERTSGRDTQYF. CDR3 in DNA: TGCAGTACGGAGAGGACTAGCGGCCGAGATACGCAGTATTTT. V usage is TRBV20-1 and J usage is TRBJ2-3; 10 positions agree with TRBD2. Trimming at V came to 8 bases and at J to 5 bases, leaving 10 bases not matched to a gene. In germline, CDR1 is DFQATT, CDR2 SNEGSKA (reference sequence). The CDR3 runs 14 residues.

The table lists this clonotype with a few counts. The J gene is TRBJ1-5, the V gene TRBV20-1; D remains ambiguous. The germline CDR1 and CDR2 sequences are DFQATT and SNEGSKA (reference sequence). The length of the CDR3 is 14 residues. V was clipped by 0 bases and J by 7 bases, with 13 bases between them. CDR3 amino acids: CSARERLVKQPQHF. CDR3 sequence (DNA): TGCAGTGCTAGAGAACGGCTTGTAAAACAGCCCCAGCATTTT.

A few counts support this clonotype. The chain joins TRBV19 to TRBJ1-2, with 11 bases identical to TRBD1. Germline V gene data show CDR1 as LNHDA and CDR2 as SQIVND (reference sequence). CDR3 length equals 18 residues. V shed 5 bases and J 4 bases; nucleotides not matched to a gene: 15. The CDR3 nucleotides are TGTGCCAGTAGTGGGTCAGCCGTCGGACAGGGGGCTCTCTATGGCTACACCTTC. It specifies CASSGSAVGQGALYGYTF.

In this sample, this clonotype is medium-sized. The chain uses TRBV27 and TRBJ1-1; TRBD1 aligns across 8 bases. The CDR3 loop spans 16 amino acids. V shed 6 bases, J shed 0 bases, and the junction held 9 bases outside the gene matches. Per the germline V gene, CDR1 is MNHEY and CDR2 is SMNVEV (reference sequence). The CDR3 reads CASSPSWTGMNTEAFF. The CDR3 DNA is TGTGCCAGCAGCCCATCCTGGACAGGGATGAACACTGAAGCTTTCTTT.

V gene TRBV19 combines with J gene TRBJ2-7; D is undetermined. V lost 7 bases and J lost 2, with 18 bases in between. Germline values: CDR1 LNHDA, CDR2 SQIVND (reference sequence). This CDR3 region has 15 residues. The CDR3 region has the DNA TGTGCCAGTACGCCTTCTCCCGGGCGCACCTACGAGCAGTACTTC. Translated: CASTPSPGRTYEQYF.

This clonotype was detected many times. The rearrangement links TRBV2 to TRBJ2-5; a weak D match, TRBD1 (6 bases). V was clipped by 5 bases and J by 4 bases, with 11 bases between them. This CDR3 spans 13 amino acids. The germline V gene encodes CDR1 SNHLY and CDR2 FYNNEI. CDR3 loop: CASSPGHGETQYF. As DNA, the CDR3 is TGTGCCAGCAGTCCGGGACACGGAGAGACCCAGTACTTC. Together with reference TRBV2 and TRBJ2-5, the CDR3 gives the full variable domain: EPEVTQTPSHQVTQMGQEVILRCVPISNHLYFYWYRQILGQKVEFLVSFYNNEISEKSEIFDDQFSVERPDGSNFTLKIRSTKLEDSAMYFCASSPGHGETQYFGPGTRLLVL.

This clonotype came up a few times. V gene TRBV9 combines with J gene TRBJ2-2, with a tentative D call TRBD2 (5 bases). The CDR3 has 16 amino acids. V dropped 0 bases and J dropped 1 base, with 10 bases sitting between them. The germline V gene encodes CDR1 SGDLS and CDR2 YYNGEE. The CDR3 bases are TGTGCCAGCAGCGTAGGGGCTAGCCAGAACACCGGGGAGCTGTTTTTT. This translates into CASSVGASQNTGELFF.

This clonotype was observed a handful of times. This rearrangement joins TRBV9 to TRBJ2-5; 9 bases align to TRBD2. Germline V lookup: CDR1 SGDLS, CDR2 YYNGEE. This CDR3 is 17 amino acids long. The V and J ends lost 0 bases and 2 bases, in that order; junction bases with no gene match: 8. The CDR3 loop is CASSVGGLAGAQETQYF. The CDR3, as DNA: TGTGCCAGCAGCGTAGGAGGTTTAGCGGGGGCACAAGAGACCCAGTACTTC.

The chain carries TRBV12-3 or TRBV12-4 and TRBJ1-1, with 7 positions matching TRBD1. The V gene end was trimmed by 1 base and the J gene end by 11 bases; junction bases not matched to a gene: 10. This CDR3 region has 14 residues. Written as DNA, the CDR3 is TGTGCCAGCAGTTTAGGAAATTTGGGACAGACGGCTTTCTTT. It codes for CASSLGNLGQTAFF.

This chain joins TRBV6-5 and TRBJ2-1; 9 bases are a match to TRBD2. Germline CDR1 MNHEY, CDR2 SVGAGI. Germline trimming cut 1 base from V and 4 bases from J; bases unmatched to any gene: 5. The CDR3 runs 16 residues. For the CDR3, the DNA is TGTGCCAGCAGTTACTTCAGCGGGGGGCCTTACAATGAGCAGTTCTTC. It codes for CASSYFSGGPYNEQFF.

This clonotype has just a few counts. This chain joins TRBV4-3 and TRBJ2-7; D is perhaps TRBD1 (6 bases). There are 15 residues in the CDR3. V lost 4 bases, J lost 0 bases, and 13 bases lay in between. Germline loops: CDR1 LGHNA, CDR2 YSLEER. The CDR3 coding sequence is TGCGCCAGCAGCCCATCAAAGACAGGCTCCTACGAGCAGTACTTC. This codes for CASSPSKTGSYEQYF.

This clonotype showed up many times. V usage is TRBV28 and J usage is TRBJ2-7; no firm D call. The CDR3 sequence is 11 residues long. Deletions cut 2 bases from V and 6 bases from J, with 5 bases between. The germline CDR1 and CDR2 sequences are MDHEN and SYDVKM. The CDR3 loop reads CASSLTFEQYF. DNA for the CDR3: TGTGCCAGCAGTTTAACTTTCGAGCAGTACTTC.

V and J are TRBV12-3 or TRBV12-4 and TRBJ2-1; tentative D call: TRBD1 (6 bases). This CDR3 has 15 amino acids. V was clipped by 6 bases and J by 2 bases, with 14 bases between them. DNA of the CDR3: TGTGCCAGCAGCGACTCAAGACAGGCCTACAATGAGCAGTTCTTC. Its translation: CASSDSRQAYNEQFF.

This clonotype showed up just a few times. The V gene is TRBV3-1, the J gene TRBJ1-3, with D unclear. Germline CDR1 LGHDT, CDR2 YNNKEL (reference sequence). The V end lost 1 base, the J end lost 1 base, and 8 bases lay between the germline ends. The CDR3 is 15 amino acids. CDR3 sequence (DNA): TGTGCCAGCAGCCAAGCGAGGGTATCTGGAAACACCATATATTTT. As protein: CASSQARVSGNTIYF. The full variable domain, with the rest looked up from reference TRBV3-1 and TRBJ1-3, is DTAVSQTPKYLVTQMGNDKSIKCEQNLGHDTMYWYKQDSKKFLKIMFSYNNKELIINETVPNRFSPKSPDKAHLNLHINSLELGDSAVYFCASSQARVSGNTIYFGEGSWLTVV.

Only a few counts were recorded for this clonotype. The chain couples TRBV10-2 to TRBJ1-1, with D uncertain. With 0 bases removed from V and 7 bases from J, the gap between germline ends came to 6 bases. The germline V gene encodes CDR1 WSHSY and CDR2 SAAADI. This CDR3 has 12 residues. The CDR3 spells CASSESRSEAFF. CDR3 DNA sequence: TGCGCCAGCAGTGAGTCGCGAAGTGAAGCTTTCTTT.

In its sample, this clonotype was seen many times. The genes are TRBV20-1 and TRBJ2-7; the D gene is possibly TRBD2 (6 bases). The CDR3 extends over 18 amino acids. Per germline, CDR1 DFQATT and CDR2 SNEGSKA (reference sequence). Deletions cut 1 base from V and 1 base from J, with 23 bases between. CDR3 protein: CSARGWAGRRASSYEQYF. Here the CDR3 DNA reads TGCAGTGCTAGAGGGTGGGCGGGGCGGAGGGCCTCGTCCTACGAGCAGTACTTC.

This clonotype was detected only a few times. The genes are TRBV12-3 or TRBV12-4 and TRBJ1-2, with TRBD1 as a possible D gene (6 bases). The CDR3 sequence is 15 residues long. The ends were cut back, 1 base at V and 2 bases at J, with 11 bases in the middle. CDR3: CASSLVSGVNYGYTF. CDR3 bases: TGTGCCAGCAGTTTAGTTTCAGGGGTGAACTATGGCTACACCTTC.

The V and J genes are TRBV7-2 and TRBJ2-7; D might be TRBD1 or TRBD2, each matching 6 bases. Deletions cut 1 base from V and 3 bases from J, with 13 bases between. Germline CDR1 is SGHTA and CDR2 is FQGNSA. This CDR3 contains 15 residues. DNA for the CDR3: TGTGCCAGCAGCTTAGGACAGGAGGGGGTCTACGAGCAGTACTTC. This gives the protein CASSLGQEGVYEQYF.

The chain recombines TRBV12-3 or TRBV12-4 with TRBJ1-2, with D possibly being TRBD1 (6 bases). V was cut by 6 bases and J by 4 bases, with 15 bases left in between. The CDR3 sequence is 14 residues long. The CDR3 region is CASSPPPGAYGYTF. The CDR3 region has the DNA TGTGCCAGCAGCCCCCCACCAGGGGCCTATGGCTACACCTTC.

J is TRBJ2-1 and V is TRBV15; TRBD2 agrees at 15 bases. The V gene end was trimmed by 5 bases and the J gene end by 8 bases; junction bases not matched to a gene: 4. Germline CDR1 LNHNV, CDR2 YYDKDF (reference sequence). The CDR3 has 15 amino acids. The CDR3, as DNA: TGTGCCACCAGCCCCGGACTAGCGGGAGGGCATGAGCAGTTCTTC. Protein product: CATSPGLAGGHEQFF.